The 31 T cell receptor beta chains below come from one sample, sequenced in a study of blood T cell repertoires in COVID-19. Sequenced by immunoSEQ multiplex PCR; TCRdb stores in-frame clones only, minus some. The table lists roughly 160,000 clones, under 80% of them singletons. The material sequenced was peripheral blood. These receptors all come from a woman aged 80 or over with acute or convalescent COVID-19.

V and J are TRBV6-5 and TRBJ1-3; D might be TRBD1 (5 bases). Germline assignment: CDR1 MNHEY and CDR2 SVGAGI. The CDR3 length is 16 residues. Trimming removed 0 bases at V and 2 bases at J, with 11 bases between. CDR3 in DNA: TGTGCCAGCAGTTACTCATCCAGGGTGGCTGGAAACACCATATATTTT. It translates to CASSYSSRVAGNTIYF.

This clone came up once. This sequence joins TRBV7-8 and TRBJ1-5, with 10 bases lining up with TRBD1. The germline V gene encodes CDR1 SGHVS and CDR2 FQNEAQ. Losses at the gene ends were 5 bases for V and 7 bases for J; bases not matched to a gene: 5. This CDR3 comprises 14 residues. The CDR3 here is CASSETGGAQPQHF. CDR3 sequence (DNA): TGTGCCAGCAGCGAGACAGGGGGCGCCCAGCCCCAGCATTTT.

This chain uses TRBV3-1 (or the pseudogene TRBV3-2) with TRBJ2-1, with TRBD2 identical over 16 bases. CDR3 length: 21 residues. Germline CDR1 LGHDT, CDR2 YNNKEL (reference sequence). V lost 0 bases, J lost 2 bases, and 10 bases stayed unmatched. The DNA for the CDR3 is TGTGCCAGCAGCCAAGAATCGTGGGGACTAGCGGGAGGGCCGCCCTACAATGAGCAGTTCTTC. Translating gives CASSQESWGLAGGPPYNEQFF.

V is TRBV3-1 (or the pseudogene TRBV3-2) and J is TRBJ1-4; TRBD1 agrees at 8 bases. Germline values: CDR1 LGHDT, CDR2 YNNKEL (reference sequence). V shed 5 bases, J shed 6 bases, and the junction held 14 bases outside the gene matches. There are 17 residues in the CDR3. The CDR3 DNA follows: TGTGCCAGCAGCAAGACAGGGGATTGGTATGGAGATGAAAAACTGTTTTTT. Translation: CASSKTGDWYGDEKLFF.

V is TRBV6-2 or TRBV6-3 and J is TRBJ1-5; D uncertain. Germline values: CDR1 MNHEY, CDR2 SVGEGT. The CDR3 consists of 15 residues. Trimming removed 0 bases from V and 2 bases from J, with 8 bases in between. Here the CDR3 reads CASSYSLEGNQPQHF. The CDR3 DNA reads TGTGCCAGCAGTTACTCGTTAGAGGGCAATCAGCCCCAGCATTTT.

The V call is TRBV9, the J call TRBJ2-3; D perhaps matches TRBD2 (5 bases). This CDR3 spans 15 amino acids. Germline V gives CDR1 SGDLS, CDR2 YYNGEE. Between the trimmed V and J ends, which lost 0 bases and 2 bases, there was a span of 10 bases. CDR3 region: CASSVESGNTDTQYF. CDR3 bases: TGTGCCAGCAGCGTAGAGAGCGGAAACACAGATACGCAGTATTTT.

The chain has TRBV7-2 and TRBJ2-3, with TRBD2 matching 13 bases. The CDR3 is 16 residues long. Trimming at V came to 5 bases and at J to 6 bases, leaving 8 bases not matched to a gene. Germline V lookup: CDR1 SGHTA, CDR2 FQGNSA. The CDR3 region is CASSPLAGGRGDTQYF. For the CDR3, the DNA is TGTGCCAGCAGCCCACTAGCGGGAGGGAGAGGGGATACGCAGTATTTT.

This clone was seen just once. This sequence joins TRBV18 and TRBJ1-1; no clear D gene. The CDR3 has 13 amino acids. Germline CDR1 reads KGHSH; CDR2 reads LQKENI. V lost 1 base and J 5 bases, leaving 8 bases between the germline ends. CDR3 in amino acids: CASSPLAGTEAFF. The DNA for the CDR3 is TGTGCCAGCTCACCACTGGCGGGGACTGAAGCTTTCTTT.

V is TRBV5-1 and J is TRBJ1-1, with 7 bases lining up with TRBD1. The junction had 9 bases not matched to a gene; V was cut back by 4 bases and J by 3 bases. The CDR3 is 15 residues long. From germline, CDR1 is SGHRS and CDR2 YFSETQ. In nucleotides, the CDR3 is TGCGCCAGCAGCGATTCGACAGGGACCGACACTGAAGCTTTCTTT. It codes for CASSDSTGTDTEAFF.

V usage is TRBV19 and J usage is TRBJ2-2; D might be TRBD1 (6 bases). Germline CDR1 LNHDA, CDR2 SQIVND (reference sequence). CDR3 length: 15 residues. V was shortened by 6 bases and J by 0 bases, with 11 bases between the two germline ends. CDR3 in amino acids: CASRFGDTNTGELFF. CDR3 sequence (DNA): TGTGCCAGTAGGTTTGGGGACACGAACACCGGGGAGCTGTTTTTT.

J is TRBJ2-3 and V is TRBV9; TRBD2 might be the D (6 bases). V lost 5 bases and J 2 bases, leaving 9 bases between the germline ends. Germline V gives CDR1 SGDLS, CDR2 YYNGEE. CDR3 size: 13 residues. The CDR3 loop is CASRDYFTDTQYF. The CDR3 DNA follows: TGTGCCAGCAGGGACTACTTCACAGATACGCAGTATTTT. The full variable domain, rest sourced from reference TRBV9 and TRBJ2-3, is DSGVTQTPKHLITATGQRVTLRCSPRSGDLSVYWYQQSLDQGLQFLIQYYNGEERAKGNILERFSAQQFPDLHSELNLSSLELGDSALYFCASRDYFTDTQYFGPGTRLTVL.

CDR3 sequence (DNA): TGTGCCAGCAGCCTTATAGCGGGAGAGGTACATGAGCAGTTCTTC. This translates into CASSLIAGEVHEQFF. The genes are TRBV28 and TRBJ2-1, with TRBD2 identical over 9 bases. The CDR3 has 15 residues. V lost 6 bases, J lost 8 bases, and 11 bases stayed unmatched. Germline V gene sequence: CDR1 MDHEN, CDR2 SYDVKM.

This chain links TRBV5-4 with TRBJ2-7; 7 bases map to TRBD2. The CDR3 runs to 14 residues. The germline CDR1 and CDR2 sequences are SGHNT and YYREEE (reference sequence). Trimming at V came to 0 bases and at J to 5 bases, leaving 5 bases not matched to a gene. CDR3 sequence (DNA): TGTGCCAGCAGCTTGGGGGGGGGTCCCAACGAGCAGTACTTC. Its protein product is CASSLGGGPNEQYF. The variable domain in full, with the rest retrieved from reference TRBV5-4 and TRBJ2-7, is ETGVTQSPTHLIKTRGQQVTLRCSSQSGHNTVSWYQQALGQGPQFIFQYYREEENGRGNFPPRFSGLQFPNYSSELNVNALELDDSALYLCASSLGGGPNEQYFGPGTRLTVT.

The J gene is TRBJ2-1, the V gene TRBV25-1; 14 nucleotides agree with TRBD2. CDR1 is MGHDK and CDR2 is SYGVNS in the germline V gene. The CDR3 runs to 15 residues. The V gene end was trimmed by 6 bases and the J gene end by 11 bases; junction bases not matched to a gene: 9. CDR3 nucleotide sequence: TGTGCCAGCAGCGAGGGACTAGCGGGGGTAGAAAAGCAGTTCTTC. Amino acids: CASSEGLAGVEKQFF.

The genes are TRBV11-2 and TRBJ1-2; TRBD1 is a possible D gene (5 bases). The CDR3 is 17 residues long. Trimming removed 5 bases from V and 5 bases from J, with 24 bases in between. Germline lookup yields CDR1 SGHAT and CDR2 FQNNGV. CDR3 amino acids: CASSKTTTSLGTYGYTF. CDR3 bases: TGTGCCAGCAGCAAAACTACGACATCGTTAGGGACTTATGGCTACACCTTC.

The rearrangement links TRBV7-3 to TRBJ2-5; no clear D. Trimming shortened V by 4 bases and J by 5 bases, and 11 bases separated the two germline ends. This CDR3 has 13 residues. Germline V lookup: CDR1 SGHTA, CDR2 FQGTGA. The CDR3 DNA is TGTGCCAGCAGCTCATTCGTCGGGGAGACCCAGTACTTC. Translating gives CASSSFVGETQYF.

This clone was counted once. The gene calls are TRBV5-1 and TRBJ2-4; D is possibly TRBD1 (6 bases). This CDR3 comprises 14 residues. Trimming cost V 0 bases and J 4 bases, with 8 bases left between them. CDR1 SGHRS and CDR2 YFSETQ come from the germline V gene. DNA for the CDR3: TGCGCCAGCAGCTTGGGGGACACGAAAAACATTCAGTACTTC. Protein: CASSLGDTKNIQYF.

The V gene is TRBV5-4, the J gene TRBJ1-4; the match to TRBD1 covers 9 bases. V dropped 4 bases and J dropped 10; count of bases not matched to a gene: 8. This CDR3 has 14 amino acids. Germline CDR1 and CDR2: SGHNT and YYREEE (reference sequence). CDR3 sequence: CASSQPGTGRKLFF. The DNA of the CDR3 is TGTGCCAGCAGCCAACCCGGGACAGGGAGAAAACTGTTTTTT.

V is TRBV6-5 and J is TRBJ2-1; 9 bases match TRBD2. The CDR3 consists of 14 residues. V was clipped by 4 bases and J by 4 bases; unmatched bases: 2. CDR1 is MNHEY and CDR2 is SVGAGI in the germline V gene. The CDR3 DNA sequence: TGTGCCAGCAGTTTAGCGGGAGTGTACAATGAGCAGTTCTTC. Translated, it gives CASSLAGVYNEQFF.

This clone was found once. The chain joins TRBV19 to TRBJ2-1, with 12 bases lining up with TRBD2. The J segment lost 6 bases and the V segment lost 5 bases, leaving 5 bases of the junction unmatched. CDR3 length equals 15 residues. Germline lookup yields CDR1 LNHDA and CDR2 SQIVND (reference sequence). CDR3 residues: CASSSTSGSANEQFF. The CDR3 DNA is TGTGCCAGTAGTTCGACTAGCGGGAGTGCCAATGAGCAGTTCTTC.

The chain is built from TRBV6-5 and TRBJ1-1; 8 bases align to TRBD1. With V trimmed by 5 bases and J by 1 base, 6 bases remained unmatched. This CDR3 contains 15 residues. Looked up from germline, CDR1 is MNHEY and CDR2 is SVGAGI. As DNA, the CDR3 is TGTGCCAGCAGTCCCCGGACAGGGCCGAACACTGAAGCTTTCTTT. Translating gives CASSPRTGPNTEAFF.

The rearrangement links TRBV5-1 to TRBJ1-1; TRBD1 matches 8 bases. The V gene's germline CDR1 is SGHRS and CDR2 YFSETQ. Trimming cost V 5 bases and J 1 base; bases outside gene matches: 13. This CDR3 has 17 residues. The CDR3 region is CASRNTVRTGPNTEAFF. In DNA form, the CDR3 reads TGCGCCAGCAGAAATACCGTGCGGACAGGGCCGAACACTGAAGCTTTCTTT.

The J gene is TRBJ1-6, the V gene TRBV19; TRBD1 matches at 7 bases. The CDR3 has 17 amino acids. With V trimmed by 4 bases and J by 0 bases, 6 bases remained unmatched. Per germline, CDR1 LNHDA and CDR2 SQIVND (reference sequence). The CDR3, as DNA: TGTGCCAGTAGTACCGGGACAGAGAGCTCCTATAATTCACCCCTCCACTTT. Its protein is CASSTGTESSYNSPLHF.

The J gene is TRBJ2-7, the V gene TRBV27; 8 bases fit TRBD2. The V gene's germline CDR1 is MNHEY and CDR2 SMNVEV (reference sequence). The J segment lost 3 bases and the V segment lost 5 bases, leaving 12 bases of the junction unmatched. CDR3 length: 16 amino acids. The CDR3 bases are TGTGCCAGCAGTCCATCCCTAAGCGGGAGTATCTACGAGCAGTACTTC. Amino acid sequence: CASSPSLSGSIYEQYF.

The chain employs TRBV7-2 and TRBJ1-1, with a weak D call TRBD1 (6 bases). The CDR3 sequence is 14 residues long. Looked up from germline, CDR1 is SGHTA and CDR2 is FQGNSA. The V end lost 5 bases, the J end lost 8 bases, and 18 bases lay between the germline ends. CDR3 sequence (DNA): TGTGCCAGCAGCAGCGGACCGGTTAGGGGGGAAGCTTTCTTT. This sequence encodes CASSSGPVRGEAFF.

This chain connects TRBV5-4 to TRBJ2-7; D uncertain. CDR1 SGHNT and CDR2 YYREEE come from the germline V gene (reference sequence). Deletions cut 0 bases from V and 3 bases from J, with 7 bases between. The CDR3 extends over 13 amino acids. The CDR3 region has the DNA TGTGCCAGCAGCTTGGGGGCGAGCTACGAGCAGTACTTC. Residues: CASSLGASYEQYF. The variable domain in full, with the rest retrieved from reference TRBV5-4 and TRBJ2-7, is ETGVTQSPTHLIKTRGQQVTLRCSSQSGHNTVSWYQQALGQGPQFIFQYYREEENGRGNFPPRFSGLQFPNYSSELNVNALELDDSALYLCASSLGASYEQYFGPGTRLTVT.

This chain links TRBV28 with TRBJ2-1; 15 positions agree with TRBD2. V gave up 5 bases and J gave up 1 base; unmatched junction bases: 6. The CDR3 loop spans 18 amino acids. Germline CDR1 MDHEN, CDR2 SYDVKM. The CDR3 sequence: CASSAGTSGRWSYNEQFF. The DNA for the CDR3 is TGTGCCAGCAGTGCCGGGACTAGCGGGAGGTGGTCCTACAATGAGCAGTTCTTC.

The CDR3 loop reads CASSRQAGPNTGELFF. CDR3 sequence (DNA): TGTGCCAGTAGTAGACAAGCAGGCCCGAACACCGGGGAGCTGTTTTTT. This chain links TRBV19 with TRBJ2-2; D is unclear. Trimming stripped 4 bases from V and 0 bases from J, with 12 bases between. The length of the CDR3 is 16 residues. Germline-derived CDR1 and CDR2 are LNHDA and SQIVND (reference sequence). Filled out from reference TRBV19 and TRBJ2-2, the complete variable domain reads DGGITQSPKYLFRKEGQNVTLSCEQNLNHDAMYWYRQDPGQGLRLIYYSQIVNDFQKGDIAEGYSVSREKKESFPLTVTSAQKNPTAFYLCASSRQAGPNTGELFFGEGSRLTVL.

This clone was recorded a few times. V gene TRBV28 combines with J gene TRBJ1-5; a possible D gene is TRBD1 (6 bases). The CDR3 covers 11 residues. The germline V gene has CDR1 MDHEN and CDR2 SYDVKM. V lost 1 base and J lost 11, with 6 bases in between. The DNA of the CDR3 is TGTGCCAGCAGTTTATCAGGGGCCCAGCATTTT. Residues: CASSLSGAQHF.

The chain joins TRBV6-6 to TRBJ2-7, with 8 positions matching TRBD1. The CDR3 length is 16 residues. After removal of 3 bases from V and 0 bases from J, the junction contained 7 bases not matched to a gene. Germline V gene lookup returns CDR1 MNHNY and CDR2 SVGAGI (reference sequence). The CDR3 reads CASSYIPGQASYEQYF. The CDR3 nucleotides are TGTGCCAGCAGTTATATACCGGGACAGGCCTCCTACGAGCAGTACTTC.

J is TRBJ2-2 and V is TRBV7-6; a possible D gene is TRBD2 (6 bases). This CDR3 is 16 amino acids long. The V gene's germline CDR1 is SGHVS and CDR2 FNYEAQ. V was clipped by 1 base and J by 0 bases, with 9 bases between them. The CDR3: CASSLVSSANTGELFF. CDR3 sequence (DNA): TGTGCCAGCAGCTTAGTCTCTAGCGCGAACACCGGGGAGCTGTTTTTT. Based on the CDR3 plus reference TRBV7-6 and TRBJ2-2, the full variable domain is GAGVSQSPRYKVTKRGQDVALRCDPISGHVSLYWYRQALGQGPEFLTYFNYEAQQDKSGLPNDRFSAERPEGSISTLTIQRTEQRDSAMYRCASSLVSSANTGELFFGEGSRLTVL.